These 6 T cell receptor beta chains were all obtained from the same sample, sequenced in a study of T cells in Graves' hyperthyroidism and ophthalmopathy (dated by TCRdb to the late 2010s). The library was made by multiplex PCR. Instrument on record: Illumina HiSeq 2000. The TCR beta CDR3 regions were amplified from RNA transcripts. The first round of RT-PCR for the TCR CDR3 was performed with the HTBI primer set and the Qiagen OneStep RT-PCR kit. The public reads were reprocessed in TCRdb via fastp at Q25 and MiXCR, keeping in-frame beta chains. Entries that share a CDR3 protein sequence are merged under the most common genes and DNA. A total of under 600,000 distinct CDR3 sequences appear in this sample, around 16% of them only once. The ten largest account for roughly 3% of the sample. The sequencing input was blood. These receptors were obtained from a middle-aged woman with Graves' ophthalmopathy.

To note about this clonotype: A much larger clone lies a single base off, so this may be a read error. The V and J genes are TRBV6-2 or TRBV6-3 and TRBJ2-7; 9 bases align to TRBD2. Germline CDR1 MNHEY, CDR2 SVGEGT. The CDR3 contains 14 residues. The CDR3 region has the DNA TGTGCCGGCAGTTACTCGCGGGAGGGCTACGAGCAGTACTTC. Its translation: CAGSYSREGYEQYF.

The sample holds a few counts of this clonotype. J is TRBJ1-2 and V is TRBV20-1; D not resolved. Looked up from germline, CDR1 is DFQATT and CDR2 is SNEGSKA (reference sequence). V was cut by 6 bases and J by 7 bases, with 18 bases left in between. The CDR3 is made up of 13 amino acids. Written as DNA, the CDR3 is TGCAGTGCCCCTACAAGTGTCGAGAGTGGCTACACCTTC. This codes for CSAPTSVESGYTF.

The J gene is TRBJ2-2, the V gene TRBV30; tentatively, D is TRBD2 (5 bases). This CDR3 is built from 13 residues. Trimming cost V 0 bases and J 6 bases, with 8 bases left between them. Germline V gene data show CDR1 as GTSNPN and CDR2 as SVGIG (reference sequence). CDR3 coding DNA: TGTGCCTGGAGTGTACTCGGGGCCGGGGAGCTGTTTTTT. Protein sequence: CAWSVLGAGELFF. The variable domain in full, completed from reference TRBV30 and TRBJ2-2, reads SQTIHQWPATLVQPVGSPLSLECTVEGTSNPNLYWYRQAAGRGLQLLFYSVGIGQISSEVPQNLSASRPQDRQFILSSKKLLLSDSGFYLCAWSVLGAGELFFGEGSRLTVL.

This clonotype was observed a handful of times. V is TRBV7-9 and J is TRBJ2-3; D is undetermined. Germline lookup yields CDR1 SEHNR and CDR2 FQNEAQ (reference sequence). V was clipped by 1 base and J by 7 bases, with 6 bases between them. This CDR3 has 12 residues. The CDR3: CASSLEQNTQYF. The CDR3 nucleotides are TGTGCCAGCAGCTTAGAACAGAATACGCAGTATTTT.

This chain connects TRBV9 to TRBJ1-3; 8 nucleotides agree with TRBD1. The CDR3 has 15 residues. From germline, CDR1 is SGDLS and CDR2 YYNGEE. Losses at the gene ends were 3 bases for V and 0 bases for J; bases not matched to a gene: 2. The CDR3 sequence: CASSEGTGSGNTIYF. CDR3 DNA: TGTGCCAGCAGCGAGGGGACAGGCTCTGGAAACACCATATATTTT. Full variable domain (rest looked up from reference TRBV9 and TRBJ1-3): DSGVTQTPKHLITATGQRVTLRCSPRSGDLSVYWYQQSLDQGLQFLIQYYNGEERAKGNILERFSAQQFPDLHSELNLSSLELGDSALYFCASSEGTGSGNTIYFGEGSWLTVV.

The gene calls are TRBV5-5 and TRBJ2-1; 7 nucleotides align to TRBD2. Germline-derived CDR1 and CDR2 are SGHKS and YYEKEE (reference sequence). V lost 3 bases and J lost 7; bases outside the gene matches: 7. CDR3 length equals 14 residues. This CDR3 reads CASSSAGRGNEQFF. The CDR3 DNA reads TGTGCCAGCAGCTCCGCGGGGAGGGGAAATGAGCAGTTCTTC.